Shown below are 18 T cell receptor beta chains from a single sample sequenced in a study of CD8 T cells in Susac syndrome (dated by TCRdb to about 2019). Libraries were constructed by the immunoSEQ multiplex PCR assay. RNA was extracted using the RNeasy kit, and about 0.5 to 1 ug of the RNA was reverse transcribed with random hexamers. TCRdb applied fastp at Q25 and MiXCR to the public reads, then kept only in-frame beta chains. One record per CDR3 amino acid sequence lists the most common genes and DNA. The sample table records about 200,000 distinct CDR3 sequences; approximately 90% of these occur just once. The ten largest clonotypes hold about 0.12% of the sample. Sequences were obtained from CD8+ T cells from PBMCs. These receptors all stem from a human donor with multiple sclerosis.

The chain recombines TRBV6-5 with TRBJ1-5; 9 bases fit TRBD1. The CDR3 totals 15 residues. Per germline, CDR1 MNHEY and CDR2 SVGAGI. J lost 9 bases, V lost 6 bases, and 12 bases had no gene match. The DNA of the CDR3 is TGTGCCAGCAGCCATCGACAGGGGGACGGCTGGCCCCAGCATTTT. It translates to CASSHRQGDGWPQHF.

The rearrangement links TRBV3-1 to TRBJ1-5; 11 bases line up with TRBD1. This CDR3 spans 17 amino acids. Germline CDR1 reads LGHDT; CDR2 reads YNNKEL (reference sequence). V gave up 3 bases and J gave up 3 bases; unmatched junction bases: 7. CDR3 sequence reads: CASSHSSDRGPNQPQHF. For the CDR3, the DNA is TGTGCCAGCAGCCATTCCTCGGACAGGGGGCCCAATCAGCCCCAGCATTTT.

This rearrangement joins TRBV4-1 to TRBJ1-5; no clear D gene. The CDR3 is made up of 15 amino acids. Per germline, CDR1 MGHRA and CDR2 YSYEKL. V was shortened by 1 base and J by 0 bases, with 7 bases between the two germline ends. In DNA form, the CDR3 reads TGCGCCAGCAGCCAAGTACCCAATAGCAATCAGCCCCAGCATTTT. It encodes CASSQVPNSNQPQHF.

The rearrangement links TRBV12-3 or TRBV12-4 to TRBJ2-5; no reliable D call. CDR3 length: 12 amino acids. The V gene lost 6 bases and the J gene lost 5 bases, with 10 bases spanning the gap. For the CDR3, the DNA is TGTGCCAGCAGCCGCCTTGAGGAGACCCAGTACTTC. Protein: CASSRLEETQYF.

The chain has TRBV30 and TRBJ2-1, with TRBD1 matching over 11 bases. Per the germline V gene, CDR1 is GTSNPN and CDR2 is SVGIG (reference sequence). V shed 4 bases and J 3 bases; nucleotides not matched to a gene: 5. The CDR3 extends over 15 amino acids. In nucleotides, the CDR3 is TGTGCCTGGACAACCGGGACAGGGGGCTACAATGAGCAGTTCTTC. This codes for CAWTTGTGGYNEQFF.

The V call is TRBV27, the J call TRBJ1-1; a weak D match, TRBD1 (6 bases). The CDR3 sequence is 18 residues long. Germline V gene lookup returns CDR1 MNHEY and CDR2 SMNVEV (reference sequence). V gave up 0 bases and J gave up 1 base, with 18 bases separating them. The CDR3 loop is CASSLSRGGRAPNTEAFF. The CDR3, as DNA: TGTGCCAGCAGTTTATCGAGGGGGGGCAGGGCCCCGAACACTGAAGCTTTCTTT.

Only a few counts were recorded for this clonotype. The chain joins TRBV30 to TRBJ1-1; D is undetermined. The germline V and J ends were trimmed by 1 base and 4 bases, with 10 bases remaining between them. Germline CDR1 and CDR2: GTSNPN and SVGIG (reference sequence). This CDR3 contains 13 residues. The CDR3 nucleotides read TGTGCCTGGAGTGGACAAACTGCCACTGAAGCTTTCTTT. It is translated as CAWSGQTATEAFF.

The V and J genes are TRBV7-9 and TRBJ2-1; 7 bases are shared with TRBD2. V shed 8 bases and J 5 bases; nucleotides not matched to a gene: 6. This CDR3 region has 13 residues. The V gene's germline CDR1 is SEHNR and CDR2 FQNEAQ (reference sequence). This CDR3 reads CASGVGGNNEQFF. The DNA of the CDR3 is TGTGCCAGCGGGGTGGGGGGGAACAATGAGCAGTTCTTC.

The chain links TRBV5-6 to TRBJ2-7; 12 bases fit TRBD1. V was pared by 5 bases and J by 6 bases, with 6 bases of the junction left unmatched. The CDR3 has 14 residues. Germline CDR1 and CDR2: SGHDT and YYEEEE. This CDR3 reads CASRTGTGGVEQYF. As DNA, the CDR3 is TGTGCCAGCAGGACCGGGACAGGGGGCGTCGAGCAGTACTTC.

The chain joins TRBV10-2 to TRBJ2-4, with 7 bases that match TRBD1. Unmatched junction bases numbered 3, after V lost 6 bases and J lost 4 bases. CDR3 size: 13 residues. Germline V gene lookup returns CDR1 WSHSY and CDR2 SAAADI. The CDR3: CASRTGPKNIQYF. CDR3 bases: TGCGCCAGCAGGACAGGGCCAAAAAACATTCAGTACTTC.

The count of this clonotype is one. J is TRBJ2-3 and V is TRBV7-3; 9 bases match TRBD1. Germline trimming cut 1 base from V and 2 bases from J; bases unmatched to any gene: 7. The CDR3 loop spans 17 amino acids. Germline lookup yields CDR1 SGHTA and CDR2 FQGTGA. As DNA, the CDR3 is TGTGCCAGCAGCTTAAGAGCGGACAGGGGACCCACAGATACGCAGTATTTT. It is translated as CASSLRADRGPTDTQYF.

Written as DNA, the CDR3 is TGTGCCAGCAGCTCCATCGTCCCGATAGGCGAACGGCCAGAAAAACTGTTTTTT. Its protein product is CASSSIVPIGERPEKLFF. This rearrangement joins TRBV12-3 or TRBV12-4 to TRBJ1-4; D gene ambiguous. Between the trimmed V and J ends, which lost 6 bases and 8 bases, there was a span of 28 bases. This CDR3 spans 18 amino acids.

This clonotype was seen only once. This chain connects TRBV7-6 to TRBJ1-1; D call uncertain. In germline, CDR1 is SGHVS, CDR2 FNYEAQ. The CDR3 consists of 16 residues. Trimming removed 0 bases at V and 0 bases at J, with 11 bases between. The CDR3 loop reads CASSLAEAYLNTEAFF. The CDR3 DNA reads as TGTGCCAGCAGCTTAGCGGAAGCCTATCTGAACACTGAAGCTTTCTTT.

This clonotype occurred once. The chain recombines TRBV15 with TRBJ1-6, with 8 nucleotides matching TRBD1. Looked up from germline, CDR1 is LNHNV and CDR2 is YYDKDF (reference sequence). V lost 3 bases to trimming and J lost 0 bases; unmatched junction nucleotides: 7. The CDR3 is 18 amino acids. CDR3 sequence reads: CATSRDRDFSSYNSPLHF. DNA of the CDR3: TGTGCCACCAGCAGGGACAGGGATTTTAGCTCCTATAATTCACCCCTCCACTTT.

The V gene is TRBV2, the J gene TRBJ2-2; no definite D call. Germline lookup yields CDR1 SNHLY and CDR2 FYNNEI. The germline V and J ends were trimmed by 6 bases and 0 bases, with 5 bases remaining between them. The CDR3 has 13 residues. The CDR3 loop is CASRDPNTGELFF. The CDR3 bases are TGTGCCAGCAGAGACCCGAACACCGGGGAGCTGTTTTTT.

The CDR3 reads CSARSLRGQNEKLFF. The DNA of the CDR3 is TGCAGTGCTAGATCTTTAAGGGGTCAAAATGAAAAACTGTTTTTT. The J gene is TRBJ1-4, the V gene TRBV20-1, with D tentatively TRBD1 (5 bases). This CDR3 contains 15 residues. The germline gives CDR1 DFQATT, CDR2 SNEGSKA (reference sequence). Trimming cost V 2 bases and J 5 bases, with 15 bases left between them.

This clonotype was detected once. The chain carries TRBV27 and TRBJ2-7, with TRBD1 as a possible D gene (6 bases). Germline values: CDR1 MNHEY, CDR2 SMNVEV (reference sequence). CDR3 length: 15 amino acids. Between the trimmed V and J ends, which lost 6 bases and 2 bases, there was a span of 17 bases. The CDR3 nucleotides read TGTGCCAGCAGCGAACAGGGCTCCTGGACCTACGAGCAGTACTTC. Residues: CASSEQGSWTYEQYF.

This sequence joins TRBV7-6 and TRBJ2-7, with D tentatively TRBD2 (6 bases). Trimming shortened V by 5 bases and J by 3 bases, and 14 bases separated the two germline ends. CDR3 size: 14 residues. Germline V gene data show CDR1 as SGHVS and CDR2 as FNYEAQ. The CDR3 DNA sequence: TGTGCCAGCAGCCCTGCGGGGAACTACTACGAGCAGTACTTC. Its protein is CASSPAGNYYEQYF. Full variable domain (missing parts from reference TRBV7-6 and TRBJ2-7): GAGVSQSPRYKVTKRGQDVALRCDPISGHVSLYWYRQALGQGPEFLTYFNYEAQQDKSGLPNDRFSAERPEGSISTLTIQRTEQRDSAMYRCASSPAGNYYEQYFGPGTRLTVT.